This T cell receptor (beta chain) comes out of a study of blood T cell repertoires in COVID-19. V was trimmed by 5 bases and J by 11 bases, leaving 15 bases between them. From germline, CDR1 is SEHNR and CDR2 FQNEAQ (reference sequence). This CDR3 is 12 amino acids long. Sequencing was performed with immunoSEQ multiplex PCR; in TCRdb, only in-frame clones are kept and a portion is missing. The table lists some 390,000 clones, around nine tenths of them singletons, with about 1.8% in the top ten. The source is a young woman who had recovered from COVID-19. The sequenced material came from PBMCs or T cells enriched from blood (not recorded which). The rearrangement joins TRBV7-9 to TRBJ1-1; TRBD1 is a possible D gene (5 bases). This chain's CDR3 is CASSTPGWAAFF. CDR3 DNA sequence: TGTGCCAGCAGCACTCCAGGGTGGGCGGCTTTCTTT.